This T cell receptor beta chain derives from a study of blood T cell repertoires in COVID-19. Repertoires were generated with immunoSEQ multiplex PCR, while TCRdb's copy carries only in-frame clones and drops some. The sample shows around 93,000 clones, 75% to 85% of them seen only once. Germline V CDR1 and CDR2: LNHDA, SQIVND (reference sequence). V shed 2 bases and J shed 1 base, with 8 bases lying between them. This CDR3 region has 14 residues. The TCR was taken from a woman aged 80 or over with acute or convalescent COVID-19. The sequenced sample was peripheral blood. This chain connects TRBV19 to TRBJ1-2; no firm D call. The CDR3 DNA reads as TGTGCCAGTAGTATATCCCAGGTTAACTATGGCTACACCTTC. This sequence encodes CASSISQVNYGYTF. The variable domain in full, completed from reference TRBV19 and TRBJ1-2, reads DGGITQSPKYLFRKEGQNVTLSCEQNLNHDAMYWYRQDPGQGLRLIYYSQIVNDFQKGDIAEGYSVSREKKESFPLTVTSAQKNPTAFYLCASSISQVNYGYTFGSGTRLTVV.